These T cell receptor beta chains were read from a single sample in a study of monozygotic twins with inflammatory bowel disease. TCRdb reprocessed the 5' RACE reads, keeping one entry per CDR3 protein, no DNA. Its clone listing holds approximately 390,000 distinct CDR3 sequences. The sample comprised blood. Receptor source: a human donor with ulcerative colitis or Crohn's disease, or a healthy co-twin of an affected twin (not recorded which). The CDR3 runs from the conserved cysteine through the conserved F or W. The order of the fields is J gene, V gene, CDR3 protein.

TRBJ2-7,TRBV7-2,CASSPGTSGPSYEQYF
TRBJ1-4,TRBV7-2,CASSLTDRVGEKLFF
TRBJ1-2,TRBV6-6,CASRGQGANYGYTF
TRBJ1-5,TRBV6-1,CASSEGPGARGQPQHF
TRBJ2-1,TRBV4-2,CASSQVGLGANNEQFF
TRBJ1-5,TRBV20-1,CSAYGQQNQPQHF
TRBJ2-3,TRBV5-1,CASSLTSGVFPDTQYF
TRBJ2-5,TRBV7-8,CATKGRDTQETQYF
TRBJ2-7,TRBV5-1,CASSDSRGLAGFVWAYEQYF
TRBJ1-3,TRBV25-1,CASRTGSGNTIYF
TRBJ1-4,TRBV6-2/TRBV6-3,CASRLGLGQLNEKLFF
TRBJ1-2,TRBV12-3/TRBV12-4,CASSSAYGYTF
TRBJ2-1,TRBV2,CASSDRHNEQFF
TRBJ2-1,TRBV5-5,CASSFGTSVSYNEQFF
TRBJ2-2,TRBV19,CASKGQTNTGELFF
TRBJ2-7,TRBV28,CASSLTSGEQYF
TRBJ2-1,TRBV12-3/TRBV12-4,CASSLGWTEGQFF
TRBJ2-1,TRBV20-1,CSARHRLAGRVGEQFF
TRBJ1-2,TRBV14,CASSQDKGEYYGYTF
TRBJ2-7,TRBV27,CASSPRGGGTYEQYF
TRBJ1-1,TRBV7-2,CASSTSPNTEAFF
TRBJ1-3,TRBV20-1,CSASHRGTGNTIYF
TRBJ1-2,TRBV12-3/TRBV12-4,CASSPTGGARGYTF
TRBJ1-1,TRBV19,CASSGGLEAFF
TRBJ2-2,TRBV5-1,CASSLKAGSTGELFF
TRBJ2-5,TRBV7-8,CASSFLTRLAGRETQYF
TRBJ2-7,TRBV7-2,CASSLEGIASYEQYF
TRBJ1-1,TRBV5-1,CASRGAGTTEAFF
TRBJ2-7,TRBV6-5,CASSYSGGVSSYEQYF
TRBJ1-1,TRBV7-2,CASSLDRVRNTEAFF
TRBJ1-3,TRBV5-6,CASSLTDSGNTIYF
TRBJ1-3,TRBV6-1,CASSPAGGNTIYF
TRBJ1-6,TRBV10-3,CAIGQDNSPLHF
TRBJ2-7,TRBV29-1,CSVEARNEQYF
TRBJ2-3,TRBV24-1,CATSRGTDTQYF
TRBJ2-3,TRBV4-3,CASSQQQGNTDTQYF
TRBJ1-3,TRBV11-2,CASSSGQVSGNTIYF
TRBJ1-5,TRBV3-1,CASSQSQGGNQPQHF
TRBJ2-1,TRBV7-3,CASSSRLAGDWGGPSYNEQFF
TRBJ1-4,TRBV6-5,CASHREGNEKLFF
TRBJ1-4,TRBV7-9,CASSLAVDEKLFF
TRBJ2-7,TRBV5-1,CASSKVRGYEQYF
TRBJ2-3,TRBV24-1,CATSDYSGPFADTQYF
TRBJ2-7,TRBV5-1,CASSLTVAYEQYF
TRBJ2-7,TRBV5-4,CASSLPGTGGQEQYF
TRBJ1-1,TRBV4-3,CASSHQTDLNTEAFF
TRBJ2-5,TRBV29-1,CSVETFESGEGTQYF
TRBJ2-2,TRBV10-3,CAITAHRDSPGELFF
TRBJ2-2,TRBV11-2,CASSLEFWDTGELFF
TRBJ1-4,TRBV7-2,CASSLSGRINEKLFF
TRBJ1-1,TRBV4-2,CASSQEGTGGLTEAFF
TRBJ2-1,TRBV6-1,CASSPGTGFYNEQFF
TRBJ2-7,TRBV7-2,CASSLSTSVYEQYF
TRBJ2-3,TRBV20-1,CSARESLLTQGKDTQYF
TRBJ2-4,TRBV27,CASKPLGGQTLAKNIQYF
TRBJ1-1,TRBV7-2,CASSLRNGNTEAFF
TRBJ2-3,TRBV11-2,CASSFRLAGDLSTDTQYF
TRBJ2-1,TRBV28,CASSLRVGRGSYNEQFF